This T cell receptor (beta chain) was found in a study of cytomegalovirus exposure and HLA in healthy donors. A multiplex PCR was run with 60 Vbeta primers and 13 Jbeta primers. Assay: immunoSEQ multiplex PCR; the TCRdb copy retains only in-frame clones and omits some. Counted here are more than 95,000 clones, about 10% occurring once; the ten biggest clones make up 2.5% to 3.5%. This clone was seen only a few times. Its target is not known. V trimming: 9 bases; J trimming: 1 base; junction bases outside the gene matches: 6. CDR1 is LNHDA, CDR2 SQIVND, per germline (reference sequence). The CDR3 consists of 15 residues. Findings of the study overall: Donors belonging to an Asian-associated ancestry cluster reportedly showed fewer N-insertions in productive TCRs than the roughly 670-donor mean, according to what a later analysis found. An analysis done earlier found most TCR beta V segments productive about 87% or about 30% of the time.

Sample: PBMCs. The sequence was obtained from a man aged 25 to 45 in good health and CMV-seronegative. This rearrangement joins TRBV19 to TRBJ2-6, with 7 bases matching TRBD1. CDR3 residues: CASRDSSSGANVLTF. CDR3 nucleotides: TGTGCCAGCCGGGACAGCTCTTCTGGGGCCAACGTCCTGACTTTC. The complete variable domain, with remaining parts taken from reference TRBV19 and TRBJ2-6, reads DGGITQSPKYLFRKEGQNVTLSCEQNLNHDAMYWYRQDPGQGLRLIYYSQIVNDFQKGDIAEGYSVSREKKESFPLTVTSAQKNPTAFYLCASRDSSSGANVLTFGAGSRLTVL.